This section outlines one T cell receptor beta chain sequence together with its context. Germline V gives CDR1 MNHEY, CDR2 SMNVEV (reference sequence). The CDR3 spans 17 residues. The iRepertoire nested amplicon-rescue multiplex PCR amplified TCR alpha and beta CDR3s from RNA. Via MiXCR, TCRdb re-called the multiplex PCR reads, giving one row per CDR3 protein. The sample contains more than 350,000 distinct CDR3 sequences, 41% of which appear only once. The data belong to a study of glioma-infiltrating T cells. Study overall: Roughly 990,000 peripheral T cells were targeted at about 4- to 10-fold coverage.

This receptor was taken from a human donor with low-grade glioma or glioblastoma, undergoing nonglioma brain surgery, or in good health (not recorded which). This chain links TRBV27 with TRBJ2-1; either TRBD1 or TRBD2 may supply D (5 bases each). Sequenced material: glioma tissue, nonneoplastic brain tissue, or PBMCs (not recorded which). The CDR3 loop reads CVSSLIAFGGWGNEQFF. In DNA form, the CDR3 reads TGTGTTAGCAGTTTAATTGCTTTCGGCGGGTGGGGGAATGAGCAGTTCTTC.